This T cell receptor beta chain was found in a study of monozygotic twins with inflammatory bowel disease. CDR1 is SQVTM, CDR2 ANQGSEA, per germline. The CDR3 totals 14 residues. TCRdb re-analyzed the 5' RACE reads; it lists each CDR3 protein once, without DNA. This sample contains approximately 400,000 distinct CDR3 sequences. The rearrangement joins TRBV29-1 to TRBJ2-1; TCRdb picks TRBD2, but there is no DNA to check that call. The receptor's source is a human donor with ulcerative colitis or Crohn's disease, or a healthy co-twin of an affected twin (not recorded which). What was sequenced was blood. The CDR3: CSVEGLAGDREQFF.